The sequence of this TCR beta chain was determined in a study of blood T cell repertoires in COVID-19. Study in general: The origin of the acute and convalescent COVID-19 samples was the United States, Italy and Spain.

The participants were between about 18 and 89 years old and came from 24 US areas. Up to 2 weeks before entering the study, exposed participants had met a COVID-19 case. V lost 4 bases to trimming and J lost 7 bases, with 22 bases between them. CDR3 length: 17 residues. Germline CDR1 KGHDR, CDR2 SFDVKD. In the original analysis: How many nucleated cells were present was estimated from reference gene primer amplification. TCRdb's table, derived via immunoSEQ multiplex PCR, lists solely in-frame clones and lacks some. Clonal size and the V and J genes are those of that table, whereas D and trimming came from the DNA. The data show some 290,000 clones, with more than 90% seen just once and around 4.2% held by the top ten.

The chain carries TRBV24-1 and TRBJ2-4; the D gene is possibly TRBD1 (6 bases). The TCR was taken from a woman aged 25 to 39 who had been exposed to COVID-19. Sequenced sample: PBMCs or T cells enriched from blood (not recorded which). CDR3 in DNA: TGTGCCACCAGTGAGCACCCCCCCCAACAGGGAGCCAACATTCAGTACTTC. Translated: CATSEHPPQQGANIQYF.